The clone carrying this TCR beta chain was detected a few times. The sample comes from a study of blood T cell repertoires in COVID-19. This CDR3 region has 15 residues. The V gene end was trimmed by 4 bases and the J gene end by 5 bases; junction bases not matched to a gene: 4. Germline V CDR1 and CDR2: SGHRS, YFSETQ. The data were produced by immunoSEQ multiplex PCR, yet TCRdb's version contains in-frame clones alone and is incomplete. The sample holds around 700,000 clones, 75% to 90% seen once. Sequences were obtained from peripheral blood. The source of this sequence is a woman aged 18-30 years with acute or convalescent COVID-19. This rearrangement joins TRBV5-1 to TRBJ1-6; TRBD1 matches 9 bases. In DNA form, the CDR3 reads TGCGCCAGCAGCATGGACAGGGGAAATAATTCACCCCTCCACTTT. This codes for CASSMDRGNNSPLHF. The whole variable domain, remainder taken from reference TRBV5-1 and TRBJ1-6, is KAGVTQTPRYLIKTRGQQVTLSCSPISGHRSVSWYQQTPGQGLQFLFEYFSETQRNKGNFPGRFSGRQFSNSRSEMNVSTLELGDSALYLCASSMDRGNNSPLHFGNGTRLTVT.